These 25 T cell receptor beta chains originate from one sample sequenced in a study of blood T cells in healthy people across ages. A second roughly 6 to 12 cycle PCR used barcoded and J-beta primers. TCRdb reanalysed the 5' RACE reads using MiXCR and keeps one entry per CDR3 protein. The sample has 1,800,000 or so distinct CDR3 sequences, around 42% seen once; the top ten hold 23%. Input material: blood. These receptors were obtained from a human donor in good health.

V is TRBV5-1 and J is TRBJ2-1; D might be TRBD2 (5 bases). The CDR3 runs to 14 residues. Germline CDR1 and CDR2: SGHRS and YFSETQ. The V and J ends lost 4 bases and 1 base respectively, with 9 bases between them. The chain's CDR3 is CASSDPGSYNEQFF. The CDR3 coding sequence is TGCGCCAGCAGCGATCCGGGATCCTACAATGAGCAGTTCTTC. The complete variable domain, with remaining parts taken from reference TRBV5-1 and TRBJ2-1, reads KAGVTQTPRYLIKTRGQQVTLSCSPISGHRSVSWYQQTPGQGLQFLFEYFSETQRNKGNFPGRFSGRQFSNSRSEMNVSTLELGDSALYLCASSDPGSYNEQFFGPGTRLTVL.

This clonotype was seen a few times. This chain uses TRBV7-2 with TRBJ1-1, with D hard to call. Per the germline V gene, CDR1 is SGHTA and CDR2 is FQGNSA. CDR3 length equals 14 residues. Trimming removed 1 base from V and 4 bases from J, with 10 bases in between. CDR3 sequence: CASSLVRTVTEAFF. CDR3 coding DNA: TGTGCCAGCAGCTTAGTTCGGACGGTCACTGAAGCTTTCTTT.

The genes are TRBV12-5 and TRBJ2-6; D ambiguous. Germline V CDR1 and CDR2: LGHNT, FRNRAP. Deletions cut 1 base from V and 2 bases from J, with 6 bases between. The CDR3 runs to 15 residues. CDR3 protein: CASGLDQTGANVLTF. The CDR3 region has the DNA TGTGCTAGTGGTTTGGACCAGACTGGGGCCAACGTCCTGACTTTC.

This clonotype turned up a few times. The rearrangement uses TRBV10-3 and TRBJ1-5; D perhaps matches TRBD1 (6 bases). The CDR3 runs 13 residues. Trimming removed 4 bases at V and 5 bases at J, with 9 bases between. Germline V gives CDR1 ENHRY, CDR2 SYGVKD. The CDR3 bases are TGTGCCATCAGTGCCGGGGGCGATCAGCCCCAGCATTTT. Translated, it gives CAISAGGDQPQHF.

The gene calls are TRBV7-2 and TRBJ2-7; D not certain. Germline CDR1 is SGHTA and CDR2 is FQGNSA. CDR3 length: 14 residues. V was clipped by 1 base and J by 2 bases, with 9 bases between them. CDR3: CASSLDFRTYEQYF. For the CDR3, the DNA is TGTGCCAGCAGCTTAGATTTCAGAACCTACGAGCAGTACTTC.

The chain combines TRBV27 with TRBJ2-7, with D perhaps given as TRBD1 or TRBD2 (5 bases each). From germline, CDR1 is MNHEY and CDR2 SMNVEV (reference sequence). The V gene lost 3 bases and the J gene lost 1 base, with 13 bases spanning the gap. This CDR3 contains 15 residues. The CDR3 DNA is TGTGCCAGCAGTTTTGGGACGAGATTGTCCTACGAGCAGTACTTC. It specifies CASSFGTRLSYEQYF.

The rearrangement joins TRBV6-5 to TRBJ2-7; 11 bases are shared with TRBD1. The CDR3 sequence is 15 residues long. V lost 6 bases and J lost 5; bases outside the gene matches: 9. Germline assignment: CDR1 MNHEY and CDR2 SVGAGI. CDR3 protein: CASSAGTGGSDEQYF. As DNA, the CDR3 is TGTGCCAGCAGCGCCGGGACAGGGGGGTCGGACGAGCAGTACTTC.

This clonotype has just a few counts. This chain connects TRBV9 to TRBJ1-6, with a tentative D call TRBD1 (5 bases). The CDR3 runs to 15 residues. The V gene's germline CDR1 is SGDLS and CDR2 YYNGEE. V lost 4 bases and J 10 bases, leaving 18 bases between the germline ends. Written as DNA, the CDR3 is TGTGCCAGCAGCTCCGGGAAGGGGACGGACTCACCCCTCCACTTT. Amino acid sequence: CASSSGKGTDSPLHF.

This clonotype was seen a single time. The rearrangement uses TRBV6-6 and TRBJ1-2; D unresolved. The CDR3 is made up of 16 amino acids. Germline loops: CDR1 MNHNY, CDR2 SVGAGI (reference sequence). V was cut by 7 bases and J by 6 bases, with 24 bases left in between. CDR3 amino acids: CASILYGFPGRDGYTF. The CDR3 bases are TGTGCCAGCATTCTATACGGTTTCCCCGGCCGGGATGGCTACACCTTC.

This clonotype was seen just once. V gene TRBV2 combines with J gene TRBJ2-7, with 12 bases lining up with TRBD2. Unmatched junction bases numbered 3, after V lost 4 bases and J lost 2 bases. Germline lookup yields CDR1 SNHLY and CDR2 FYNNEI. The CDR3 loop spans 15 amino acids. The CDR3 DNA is TGTGCCAGCAGTGGACTAGCGGGGGACCCCTACGAGCAGTACTTC. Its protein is CASSGLAGDPYEQYF.

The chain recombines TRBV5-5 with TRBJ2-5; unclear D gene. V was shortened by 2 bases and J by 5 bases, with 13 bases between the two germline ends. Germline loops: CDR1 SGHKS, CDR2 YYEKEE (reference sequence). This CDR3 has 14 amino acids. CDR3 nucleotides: TGTGCCAGCAGCTTAATCGGATCTTCGGAGACCCAGTACTTC. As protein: CASSLIGSSETQYF.

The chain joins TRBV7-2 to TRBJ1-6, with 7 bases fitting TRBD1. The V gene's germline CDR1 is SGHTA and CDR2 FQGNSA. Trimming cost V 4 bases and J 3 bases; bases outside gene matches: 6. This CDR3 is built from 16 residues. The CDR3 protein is CASSSDRVVYNSPLHF. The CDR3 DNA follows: TGTGCCAGCAGCTCCGACAGGGTGGTCTATAATTCACCCCTCCACTTT.

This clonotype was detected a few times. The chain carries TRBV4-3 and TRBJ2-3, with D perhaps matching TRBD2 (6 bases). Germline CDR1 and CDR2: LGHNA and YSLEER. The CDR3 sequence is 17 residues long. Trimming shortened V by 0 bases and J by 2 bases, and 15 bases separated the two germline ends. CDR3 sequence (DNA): TGCGCCAGCAGCCAAGATACGGGCGGGGTGGCCACAGATACGCAGTATTTT. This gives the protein CASSQDTGGVATDTQYF.

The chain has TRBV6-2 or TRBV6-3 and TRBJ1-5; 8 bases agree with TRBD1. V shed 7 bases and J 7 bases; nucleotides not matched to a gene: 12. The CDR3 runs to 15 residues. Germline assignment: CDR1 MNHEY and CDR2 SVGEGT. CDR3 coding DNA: TGTGCCAGCACCCCGGCCGGGACAGGAAGGCAGCCCCAGCATTTT. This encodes CASTPAGTGRQPQHF.

DNA for the CDR3: TGTGCCAGTAACGTCCGGGCAGGGGGCTCCTACGAGCAGTACTTC. The encoded protein is CASNVRAGGSYEQYF. The chain combines TRBV19 with TRBJ2-7, with TRBD1 identical over 7 bases. Germline trimming cut 7 bases from V and 0 bases from J; bases unmatched to any gene: 9. The CDR3 is 15 residues long. The V gene's germline CDR1 is LNHDA and CDR2 SQIVND (reference sequence).

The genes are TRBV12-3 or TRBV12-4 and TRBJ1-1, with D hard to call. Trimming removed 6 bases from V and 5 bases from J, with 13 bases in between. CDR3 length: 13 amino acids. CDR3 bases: TGTGCCAGCAGGCAAATGACGGGGACTGAAGCTTTCTTT. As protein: CASRQMTGTEAFF.

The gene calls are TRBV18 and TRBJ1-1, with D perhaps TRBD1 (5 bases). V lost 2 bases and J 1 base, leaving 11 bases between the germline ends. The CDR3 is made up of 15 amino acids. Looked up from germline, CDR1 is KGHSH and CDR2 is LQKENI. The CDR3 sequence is CASSPYTDKNTEAFF. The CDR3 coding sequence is TGTGCCAGCTCACCATATACGGACAAGAACACTGAAGCTTTCTTT.

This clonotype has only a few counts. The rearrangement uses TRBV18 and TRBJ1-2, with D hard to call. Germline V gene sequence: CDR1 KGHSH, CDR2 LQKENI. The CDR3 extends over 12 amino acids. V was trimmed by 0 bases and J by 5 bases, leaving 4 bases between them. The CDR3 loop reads CASSPPTYGYTF. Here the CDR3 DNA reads TGTGCCAGCTCACCACCGACTTATGGCTACACCTTC.

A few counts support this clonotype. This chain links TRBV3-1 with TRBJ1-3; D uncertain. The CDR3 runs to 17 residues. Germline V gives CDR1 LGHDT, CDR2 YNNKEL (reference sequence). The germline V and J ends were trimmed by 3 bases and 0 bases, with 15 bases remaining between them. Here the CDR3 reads CASSQDRVELSGNTIYF. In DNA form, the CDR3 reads TGTGCCAGCAGCCAGGATCGGGTGGAGCTCTCTGGAAACACCATATATTTT.

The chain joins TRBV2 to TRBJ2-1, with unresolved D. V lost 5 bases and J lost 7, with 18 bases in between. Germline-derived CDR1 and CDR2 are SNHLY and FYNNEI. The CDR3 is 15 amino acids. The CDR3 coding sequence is TGTGCCAGCAGTTCTCTTGGGCCCCTCGTTAATGAGCAGTTCTTC. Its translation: CASSSLGPLVNEQFF. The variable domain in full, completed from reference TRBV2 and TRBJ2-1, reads EPEVTQTPSHQVTQMGQEVILRCVPISNHLYFYWYRQILGQKVEFLVSFYNNEISEKSEIFDDQFSVERPDGSNFTLKIRSTKLEDSAMYFCASSSLGPLVNEQFFGPGTRLTVL.

CDR3 residues: CSVEDPPLAQYF. The CDR3 region has the DNA TGCAGCGTTGAAGACCCCCCTTTGGCCCAGTACTTC. The rearrangement uses TRBV29-1 and TRBJ2-7; D gene unclear. This CDR3 spans 12 amino acids. Germline V gene sequence: CDR1 SQVTM, CDR2 ANQGSEA. The V end was cut by 0 bases, the J end by 10 bases, with 13 bases between.

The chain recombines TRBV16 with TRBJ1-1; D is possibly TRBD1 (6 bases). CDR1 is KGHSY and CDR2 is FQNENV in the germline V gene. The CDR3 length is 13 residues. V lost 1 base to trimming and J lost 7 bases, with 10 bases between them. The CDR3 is CASSQYGTFEAFF. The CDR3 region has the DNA TGTGCCAGCAGCCAATATGGGACATTTGAAGCTTTCTTT.

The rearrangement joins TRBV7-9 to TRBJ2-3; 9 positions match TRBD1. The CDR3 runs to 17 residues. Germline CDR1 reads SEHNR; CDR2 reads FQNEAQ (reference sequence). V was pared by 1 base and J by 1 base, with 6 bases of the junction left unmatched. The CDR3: CASSLGRDRDRTDTQYF. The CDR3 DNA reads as TGTGCCAGCAGCTTAGGCCGGGACAGGGATCGCACAGATACGCAGTATTTT.

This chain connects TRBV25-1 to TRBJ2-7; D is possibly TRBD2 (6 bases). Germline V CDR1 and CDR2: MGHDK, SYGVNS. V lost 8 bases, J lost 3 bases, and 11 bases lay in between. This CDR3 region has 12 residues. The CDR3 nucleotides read TGTGCCAGCCGGAGGGACTTCTACGAGCAGTACTTC. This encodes CASRRDFYEQYF.

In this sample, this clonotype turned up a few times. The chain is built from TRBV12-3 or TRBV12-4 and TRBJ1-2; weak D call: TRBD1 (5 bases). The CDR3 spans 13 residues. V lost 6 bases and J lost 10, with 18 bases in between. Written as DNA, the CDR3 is TGTGCCAGCAGACCCATAAGGGGCTTCGACTACACCTTC. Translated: CASRPIRGFDYTF.